The rows below give T cell receptor beta chains drawn from one sample of a study of T-cell memory formation after mild COVID-19. TCRdb re-derived calls from the 5' RACE reads in MiXCR, one entry per CDR3 protein. Among 110,000 or so distinct CDR3 sequences listed, 20% to 25% were seen once. The sequencing sample was made of PBMCs or a T cell subset sorted from them (not recorded which). These receptors were taken from a man aged 18 to 30 who had mild COVID-19 (a few samples of this study predate the infection). Cell type and time point are not known. Each CDR3 is given with its conserved first and last residue. Fields, in order: V gene, J gene, CDR3 protein.

>TRBV12-3/TRBV12-4|TRBJ2-7
CASSFGDVYEQYF
>TRBV7-9|TRBJ2-6
CARWTAGANVLTF
>TRBV27|TRBJ1-5
CASSLGVAQPQHF
>TRBV11-1|TRBJ1-5
CASSKGTGGFGNQPQHF
>TRBV27|TRBJ1-2
CASSGTGGNYGYTF
>TRBV6-2/TRBV6-3|TRBJ2-7
CASTLDRDNSYEQYF
>TRBV2|TRBJ2-7
CASSEAFLTAYEQYF
>TRBV27|TRBJ2-2
CASSSRDGDTGELFF
>TRBV7-2|TRBJ2-6
CATSGGGANVLTF
>TRBV7-2|TRBJ2-5
CASSLGSYREETQYF
>TRBV3-1|TRBJ2-5
CASSLGSRQETQYF
>TRBV3-1|TRBJ1-4
CASSDTGNRNEKLFF
>TRBV27|TRBJ1-2
CASSFSGNPYGYTF
>TRBV7-2|TRBJ2-3
CASSLRSLPSTDTQYF
>TRBV6-5|TRBJ2-1
CASSYRDIYNEQFF
>TRBV11-2|TRBJ1-1
CASSFWFRAFF
>TRBV4-1|TRBJ1-1
CASSRLGQGSAFF
>TRBV6-5|TRBJ2-2
CASSYGKNTGELFF
>TRBV4-2|TRBJ1-1
CASSQGENTEAFF
>TRBV7-2|TRBJ2-7
CASRPPGYEQYF
>TRBV12-3/TRBV12-4|TRBJ2-2
CASSFNRDPNTGELFF
>TRBV7-2|TRBJ1-2
CASSPTGGNSYGYTF
>TRBV7-9|TRBJ2-1
CASSLPGQGNEQFF
>TRBV5-1|TRBJ2-2
CASSPFGTSGGGTGELFF
>TRBV7-9|TRBJ1-3
CASSLVSDTIYF
>TRBV20-1|TRBJ2-1
CSGRFSYNEQFF
>TRBV7-2|TRBJ1-1
CASTGGGMNTEAFF
>TRBV7-9|TRBJ2-1
CASSRGGTSSDEQFF
>TRBV11-2|TRBJ2-2
CASSLDQARNTGELFF
>TRBV20-1|TRBJ2-7
CSAEGGQSGYEQYF
>TRBV7-9|TRBJ2-5
CASSLAGWETQYF
>TRBV4-1|TRBJ1-2
CASSLTRIYGYTF